This section outlines one TCR beta chain sequence together with its context. The target of this receptor is not known. It has no much larger one-base neighbor in the sample; base qualities were not kept. These data come from a study of cytomegalovirus exposure and HLA in healthy donors (dated 2017 in TCRdb). Background for the entire study: An earlier analysis of approximately 600 of the donors reported 250 to 300 Gb of sequence data and some 120 million unique TCR beta sequences from 190 million or so T cells. Donor age, sex, ethnicity and CMV serostatus were compiled alongside the repertoire data. In a later genetic analysis, genome-wide SNP genotypes for about 55% of the roughly 700 donors were used, and that subset was treated as a discovery cohort. An earlier analysis of roughly 580 of the donors used high-throughput TCR beta sequencing to judge whether each TCR beta V gene segment behaved as functional or pseudogenic. The study profiled the T cell repertoires of 550 to 700 subjects by immunosequencing and related them to cytomegalovirus serostatus. The number of typed donors differed by locus: about 629-630 for A, B, C, DRB1 and DQB1; 500 to 550 for DQA1; 606 for DPA1; and around 490 for DPB1. In the later analysis, no new phenotypic data were used to find candidate immune exposures; instead, reliance was placed on TCR beta sequences and their occurrence across donors. Of the roughly 400 genotyped donors, 65% to 90% were placed in the genetic ancestry cluster associated with self-reported Caucasian donors. Every repertoire in the discovery cohort had been generated on one and the same sequencing platform. An early release that covered some 630 HLA-typed donors contained approximately 300 gigabases of sequencing data and around 80 million unique TCR sequences. A separate validation cohort of some 130 different subjects was used in addition to the approximately 640-subject first cohort. Four or five DR-DQ haplotypes were treated as single units for association and clustering because of strong linkage in the cohort. A later analysis re-analyzed previously published TCR beta repertoires from about 600 donors and added high-resolution HLA genotyping to study TCR occurrence patterns. Across around 400 genotyped donors of the cohort, an average of roughly 230,000 unique TCR beta nucleotide sequences per donor were sequenced, and approximately 17% of those sequences were non-productive. HLA typing included class I and class II loci at four-digit resolution. To predict cytomegalovirus infection status, the study combined high-throughput TCR immunosequencing, statistical association of individual TCRs with disease status, and machine learning. The study was designed to test whether signatures of past pathogen exposure could be identified by cataloging public T cell receptors.

The library was built by means of the immunoSEQ multiplex PCR assay. The multiplex PCR relied on a mix of 60 forward primers for TCR Vbeta segments and 13 reverse primers for TCR Jbeta segments. Amplification of the CDR3 region of rearranged TCR beta genes was performed with a multiplex PCR assay on genomic DNA. On the Illumina HiSeq System, the amplified TCR beta libraries were sequenced as 87-base-pair reads. Concerning the study's data processing: A later analysis tallied 75 million to 85 million unique TCR beta chains across the roughly 610 repertoires, and about 10 million of those chains were shared by two or more donors. Raw reads were error-corrected and collapsed into unique sequences by a nearest-neighbor algorithm in which closely related sequences were merged to remove PCR and sequencing errors. V, D and J gene segments were assigned by aligning CDR3 sequences to IMGT reference sequences. For a sequence to be retained, a match of at least six nucleotides was required to both a V gene segment and a J gene segment. Rearrangements were classified as productive when the CDR3 lacked stop codons and remained in frame with V and J, and all other rearrangements were classified as non-productive. Following IMGT convention, CDR3 was defined as the stretch from the second conserved V-encoded cysteine to the conserved J-encoded phenylalanine. The earlier analysis of some 550 of the donors excluded any sequence lacking an unambiguous match to a single V gene segment. In an earlier analysis of several hundred of the donors, a V segment was called functional when productive rearrangements were above 56.7%, and segregating when the standard deviation between donors exceeded 5%. A statistical classification framework was built for diagnosing cytomegalovirus status from the catalog of TCR beta chain sequences. In a later analysis, V and J genes were assigned by comparing TCR nucleotide sequences against IMGT/GENE-DB human TR gene sequences. Using the TCRdist pipeline, a later analysis assigned CDR3 sequences along with most-parsimonious VDJ recombination scenarios. In a later analysis, every TCR beta chain was defined by the combination of its CDR3 amino acid sequence and its V-gene family, and reads without a unique V-gene family were dropped. To address suspected cross-contamination and a sequencing artifact, a later analysis removed several hundred highly shared, low-generation-probability nucleotide sequences. In a later analysis, a clonal expansion index was calculated for each public chain from normalized within-repertoire ranks of inferred template counts. A later analysis computed generation probabilities with a VDJ recombination model fitted to out-of-frame rearrangements, and checked the results against IGoR. In a later analysis, hypergeometric tests were used to score TCR-TCR, TCR-HLA and TCR-CMV co-occurrence, with a repertoire-size bias correction applied to TCR pairs. A later analysis estimated false discovery rates by permuting HLA or CMV assignments 20 times. In a later analysis, co-occurring TCRs were grouped using DBSCAN, and TCRdist sequence similarity was added for clustering within HLA-allele-positive subsets. For co-occurrence clustering, repertoires with fewer than 30,000 or more than 120,000 public chains were excluded, along with 5 or 6 repertoires with anomalous nucleotide sharing. This immuneACCESS table, as held by TCRdb, lists in-frame sequences with V and J called but not all clones. Of the missing ones, under half trace to an unresolved V gene in checked studies; the others have no known cause. That table furnishes V, J and clone size, whereas the DNA furnished D and trimming. This sample gives roughly 130,000 clones in total; about 80% of them show up just once. Just over 2.5% of the sample is in the top ten clones.

V lost 0 bases and J lost 3 bases, and the count of bases not matched to a germline gene is 5. The CDR3 runs 16 amino acids, cysteine and phenylalanine included. Only CDR3 DNA is held: 48 bases, read in frame from base 1. The CDR1 and CDR2 encoded by the germline V gene (reference sequence) are SGHNT and YYREEE. The cohort was made up of hundreds of healthy bone marrow donors. At the time of sampling, all cohort members were nominally healthy, though unrecorded immune exposures were likely present. The donor tested CMV seronegative, placing the donor among the 350 to 400 seronegative members of the cohort. A peripheral blood sample was provided by each donor, and peripheral blood mononuclear cells were used for TCR beta sequencing. Genomic DNA extraction from the blood cell samples was performed with the Qiagen DNeasy Blood Extraction Kit. Results and caveats for the whole study, not just this receptor: The sequencing pipeline was judged likely to have produced a cluster of highly shared sequence variants as a technical artifact. A later analysis found that HLA-associated TCR beta chains were more clonally expanded and had lower generation probabilities than equally common non-associated chains. A total of fewer than 200 TCR beta chains were listed by the study as associated with cytomegalovirus. An association between a missense DCLRE1C variant and V-gene and J-gene trimming of TCR beta chains was found in a later genetic analysis and replicated in an independent cohort. Most TCR sequences were observed very rarely across donors, whereas some public TCRs were present in many individuals. According to a later analysis, parvovirus B19, influenza, CMV and Epstein-Barr virus appeared linked to several top co-occurrence clusters. CMV serostatus was the only immune exposure information available for the cohort. In an earlier analysis of more than 450 of the donors, most TCR beta V segments were observed in productive rearrangements about 87% or about 30% of the time, broadly matching IMGT annotations. HLA typing was unavailable for some donors at each locus, so association tests used only the typed subset. Correlated functional status among segregating V segments might be attributable to linkage disequilibrium, but an unknown experimental factor could not be ruled out. In a later genetic analysis, fewer N-insertions in productive TCRs were reported among donors in an Asian-associated ancestry cluster than the approximately 670-donor mean. When HLA alleles, especially DR and DQ, strongly co-occurred, attributing TCR associations to individual alleles was difficult. Most CMV-associated TCR beta chains appeared to be HLA-restricted in a later analysis, and the HLA associations seemed to be driven largely by CMV exposure. Cytomegalovirus status was reported to be diagnosed by the classifier with high specificity and sensitivity in both the original and validation cohorts. Because counts were too low, more than 15 rarely observed V segments, including chromosome 9 orphons, were excluded from the earlier analysis of roughly 580 of the donors. A later analysis associated 15,000 or so TCR beta sequences with specific HLA alleles at a false discovery rate of 0.05. Roughly uniform sequencing depth across donors was assumed in presence/absence analyses, although this assumption may not hold. In vitro tests confirmed that three of the cytomegalovirus-associated TCR beta chains recognize cytomegalovirus antigens. Because the 87-base-pair reads could not distinguish some IMGT-functional V segments, including TRBV6-2 and TRBV6-3, those segments were excluded. A further reported finding was that TCR beta sequences accurately predicted the HLA-A and HLA-B alleles for most subjects in the first cohort. A later analysis found that TCR association rates varied across HLA loci, with DRB1 alleles showing the most associated TCRs and HLA-C alleles the fewest. The authors suggested that the approach could potentially be generalized to other disease states and immunological phenotypes. In this cohort, only TCR beta chains were sequenced, and detectable features were limited by the absence of alpha or paired-chain data.

This receptor was taken from a young man in good health and CMV-seronegative. The sample consisted of PBMCs. The chain was built from TRBV5-4 and TRBJ2-1, with 8 central nucleotides matching TRBD1. CDR3 loop: CASSLDQGASYNEQFF. The base sequence is TGTGCCAGCAGCTTGGATCAGGGGGCAAGCTACAATGAGCAGTTCTTC.